This T cell receptor (beta chain) emerged from a study of blood T cell repertoires in COVID-19. For the study at large: PBMCs, B-cell-depleted T cells, or T cells provided the cDNA or gDNA that made up the material.

Recovered status applied to Cohort 3 donors who had two consecutive negative PCRs. It also applied to those with clearance or with symptom resolution. Only in-frame clones appear in the TCRdb table, and some are missing; sequencing was by immunoSEQ multiplex PCR. This sample has 450,000 or so clones, with 90% found just once. Trimming pared 3 bases from V and 4 bases from J, leaving 15 bases between. From germline, CDR1 is LGHDT and CDR2 YNNKEL (reference sequence). The CDR3 sequence is 15 residues long. The rearrangement joins TRBV3-1 (or the pseudogene TRBV3-2) to TRBJ1-2; D unresolved. The TCR was taken from a man aged 18 to 30 who had recovered from COVID-19. Sequenced input: PBMCs or T cells enriched from blood (not recorded which). CDR3 sequence (DNA): TGTGCCAGCAGCCAGGCCGTAGCGCAACCCTATGGCTACACCTTC. Protein product: CASSQAVAQPYGYTF.